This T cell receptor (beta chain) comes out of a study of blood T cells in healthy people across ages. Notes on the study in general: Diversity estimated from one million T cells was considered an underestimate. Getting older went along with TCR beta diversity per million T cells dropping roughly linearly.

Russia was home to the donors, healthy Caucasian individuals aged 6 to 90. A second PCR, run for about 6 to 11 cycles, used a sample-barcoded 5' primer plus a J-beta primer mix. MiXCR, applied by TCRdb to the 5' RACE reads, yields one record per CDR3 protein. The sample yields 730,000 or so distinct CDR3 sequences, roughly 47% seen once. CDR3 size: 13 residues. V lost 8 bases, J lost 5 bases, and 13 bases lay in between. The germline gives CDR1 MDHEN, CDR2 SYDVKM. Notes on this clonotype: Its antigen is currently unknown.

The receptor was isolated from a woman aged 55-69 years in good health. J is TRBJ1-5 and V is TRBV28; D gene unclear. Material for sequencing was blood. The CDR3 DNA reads TGTGCCAGCTTCCATCGGGAACATCAGCCCCAGCATTTT. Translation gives CASFHREHQPQHF.